Presented here are 32 T cell receptor beta chains from one specimen sequenced in a study of technical replicates of blood from a few donors. Measured with immunoSEQ multiplex PCR; TCRdb has only the in-frame clones, and not every one. The sample shows about 74,000 clones, over 75% of them seen only once. The sequencing input was PBMCs. The origin of the receptors is a human donor in good health. Some clones in this sample may be carry-over from other donors' samples.

The chain combines TRBV11-2 with TRBJ2-1; TRBD2 agrees at 7 bases. CDR3 length: 15 amino acids. Germline V CDR1 and CDR2: SGHAT, FQNNGV. Losses at the gene ends were 5 bases for V and 1 base for J; bases not matched to a gene: 5. The CDR3: CASSRSGTSYNEQFF. The CDR3 DNA follows: TGTGCCAGCAGCCGGAGCGGGACTTCCTACAATGAGCAGTTCTTC.

This clone was observed a few times. At the DNA level, this CDR3 is encoded by other sequences in the same sample as well. The chain recombines TRBV29-1 with TRBJ2-4; D possibly corresponds to TRBD1 (5 bases). V was pared by 1 base and J by 7 bases, with 11 bases between. Germline-derived CDR1 and CDR2 are SQVTM and ANQGSEA. The CDR3 covers 13 residues. For the CDR3, the DNA is TGCAGCGTTGAAGGCAGGGCATCGAACATTCAGTACTTC. Translated: CSVEGRASNIQYF.

The chain is built from TRBV30 and TRBJ2-2; TRBD2 matches at 9 bases. The ends lost 4 bases at V and 7 bases at J; junction bases unmatched: 4. This CDR3 contains 13 residues. Germline lookup yields CDR1 GTSNPN and CDR2 SVGIG (reference sequence). As DNA, the CDR3 is TGTGCCTGGAAAGGCGGGAGGGTCGGGGAGCTGTTTTTT. Protein product: CAWKGGRVGELFF.

The CDR3 is CSVGGTGGELFF. The CDR3 nucleotides are TGCAGCGTTGGGGGAACAGGCGGGGAGCTGTTTTTT. The genes are TRBV29-1 and TRBJ2-2; D is perhaps TRBD1 (5 bases). V lost 4 bases, J lost 7 bases, and 10 bases lay in between. The CDR3 length is 12 residues. Germline CDR1 SQVTM, CDR2 ANQGSEA.

V is TRBV29-1 and J is TRBJ2-2; D is perhaps TRBD1 (5 bases). The CDR3 is 16 amino acids. Trimming removed 4 bases from V and 0 bases from J, with 15 bases in between. Germline lookup yields CDR1 SQVTM and CDR2 ANQGSEA. CDR3 sequence: CSVVPLDRTNTGELFF. The CDR3 nucleotides are TGCAGCGTTGTACCTTTAGACAGAACGAACACCGGGGAGCTGTTTTTT.

The chain couples TRBV4-3 to TRBJ2-5; D perhaps matches TRBD2 (5 bases). V lost 4 bases and J 6 bases, leaving 15 bases between the germline ends. Germline V gives CDR1 LGHNA, CDR2 YSLEER. This CDR3 contains 14 residues. The CDR3 is CASSLEPGRKTQYF. DNA of the CDR3: TGCGCCAGCAGCCTAGAACCGGGGAGAAAGACCCAGTACTTC.

The chain has TRBV7-2 and TRBJ2-7; 8 bases agree with TRBD2. J gave up 0 bases and V 5 bases, and 15 bases lay outside the gene matches. Germline-derived CDR1 and CDR2 are SGHTA and FQGNSA. This CDR3 spans 18 amino acids. The CDR3 nucleotides read TGTGCCAGCAGCCGAACTAGCGGCCCCACCCCGAGCTCCTACGAGCAGTACTTC. Amino acid sequence: CASSRTSGPTPSSYEQYF.

This chain joins TRBV15 and TRBJ2-3; D is undetermined. Germline loops: CDR1 LNHNV, CDR2 YYDKDF (reference sequence). Trimming took 5 bases from V and 0 from J, leaving 6 bases between them. CDR3 size: 13 residues. CDR3 loop: CATSVQSTDTQYF. CDR3 nucleotides: TGTGCCACCAGCGTACAGAGCACAGATACGCAGTATTTT.

The V gene is TRBV5-1, the J gene TRBJ1-4; maybe TRBD1 (5 bases). V shed 4 bases and J shed 3 bases, with 19 bases lying between them. This CDR3 is 17 amino acids long. Per the germline V gene, CDR1 is SGHRS and CDR2 is YFSETQ. In DNA form, the CDR3 reads TGCGCCAGCAGCCCGGAGGGGCAGGGCTCATCTAATGAAAAACTGTTTTTT. This encodes CASSPEGQGSSNEKLFF.

This clone was seen a single time. The genes are TRBV28 and TRBJ2-7; TRBD2 aligns across 12 bases. This CDR3 spans 16 amino acids. Germline V CDR1 and CDR2: MDHEN, SYDVKM. V lost 5 bases, J lost 2 bases, and 7 bases stayed unmatched. The CDR3 DNA sequence: TGTGCCAGCAGTCCACTCGGACTAGCGGGACCCTACGAGCAGTACTTC. Translation gives CASSPLGLAGPYEQYF.

As DNA, the CDR3 is TGTGCCAGCAGTGTGGAGGGAACGAACACCGGGGAGCTGTTTTTT. Encoded protein: CASSVEGTNTGELFF. The chain couples TRBV6-1 to TRBJ2-2; D perhaps matches TRBD2 (6 bases). Germline assignment: CDR1 MNHNS and CDR2 SASEGT. The germline V and J ends were trimmed by 4 bases and 0 bases, with 9 bases remaining between them. The CDR3 runs 15 residues.

V and J are TRBV28 and TRBJ2-3; D perhaps matches TRBD2 (5 bases). Looked up from germline, CDR1 is MDHEN and CDR2 is SYDVKM. The V end was cut by 5 bases, the J end by 9 bases, with 9 bases between. The length of the CDR3 is 11 residues. The CDR3 reads CASSALDTQYF. CDR3 nucleotides: TGTGCCAGCAGTGCACTAGACACGCAGTATTTT.

The CDR3 nucleotides are TGCAGCGTTGTAAACAGGAAGTATGGCTACACCTTC. Its protein is CSVVNRKYGYTF. V gene TRBV29-1 combines with J gene TRBJ1-2; TRBD1 might be the D (5 bases). The ends were cut back, 4 bases at V and 5 bases at J, with 11 bases in the middle. Germline values: CDR1 SQVTM, CDR2 ANQGSEA. This CDR3 comprises 12 residues.

The chain recombines TRBV6-1 with TRBJ2-4; D might be TRBD2 (5 bases). Germline assignment: CDR1 MNHNS and CDR2 SASEGT. Trimming pared 0 bases from V and 8 bases from J, leaving 17 bases between. This CDR3 has 16 residues. CDR3 in DNA: TGTGCCAGCAGTGAAGCGCGGGCAGCACTTACCCACATTCAGTACTTC. Encoded protein: CASSEARAALTHIQYF.

The V and J genes are TRBV5-1 and TRBJ2-7; 9 positions agree with TRBD1. Per the germline V gene, CDR1 is SGHRS and CDR2 is YFSETQ. V lost 6 bases to trimming and J lost 7 bases; unmatched junction nucleotides: 8. The CDR3 is made up of 13 amino acids. CDR3 sequence: CASMRTGDGEQYF. The CDR3 DNA sequence: TGCGCCAGCATGCGGACAGGGGATGGAGAGCAGTACTTC.

This clone was found once. V gene TRBV7-9 combines with J gene TRBJ2-7; possible D gene TRBD2, 6 bases. The CDR3 extends over 16 amino acids. Germline loops: CDR1 SEHNR, CDR2 FQNEAQ (reference sequence). Trimming took 2 bases from V and 1 from J, leaving 15 bases between them. DNA of the CDR3: TGTGCCAGCAGCTTATATCTCGGGGGTGGATCCTACGAGCAGTACTTC. Its translation: CASSLYLGGGSYEQYF.

The CDR3 region has the DNA TGTGCCAGCAGCGCCCGACCGGGTACGCAGTATTTT. Its protein product is CASSARPGTQYF. The V call is TRBV13, the J call TRBJ2-3; D remains ambiguous. The V gene lost 5 bases and the J gene lost 8 bases, with 11 bases spanning the gap. The CDR3 covers 12 residues. Germline V gives CDR1 PRHDT, CDR2 FYEKMQ (reference sequence). The whole variable domain, filled in from reference TRBV13 and TRBJ2-3, reads AAGVIQSPRHLIKEKRETATLKCYPIPRHDTVYWYQQGPGQDPQFLISFYEKMQSDKGSIPDRFSAQQFSDYHSELNMSSLELGDSALYFCASSARPGTQYFGPGTRLTVL.

The chain combines TRBV5-1 with TRBJ1-2; possibly TRBD1 for D (6 bases). CDR1 is SGHRS and CDR2 is YFSETQ in the germline V gene. Trimming shortened V by 2 bases and J by 8 bases, and 13 bases separated the two germline ends. The CDR3 has 13 amino acids. The CDR3 spells CASSFDRLGGYTF. CDR3 nucleotide sequence: TGCGCCAGCAGCTTTGACAGGTTGGGAGGCTACACCTTC.

Here the CDR3 DNA reads TGTGCCACCAGCAGAGCATCCGGGTCGGACTACTACGAGCAGTACTTC. Translated, it gives CATSRASGSDYYEQYF. V gene TRBV15 combines with J gene TRBJ2-7, with a weak D call TRBD2 (6 bases). The germline CDR1 and CDR2 sequences are LNHNV and YYDKDF (reference sequence). Trimming shortened V by 1 base and J by 3 bases, and 16 bases separated the two germline ends. The CDR3 is 16 amino acids.

The gene calls are TRBV23-1 and TRBJ1-6; no firm D call. TRBV23-1 counts as an open reading frame of uncertain function. The germline V and J ends were trimmed by 6 bases and 0 bases, with 9 bases remaining between them. CDR3 size: 15 residues. The CDR3 DNA reads as TGCGCCAGCAGGTGCATCAGCTCCTATAATTCACCCCTCCACTTT. It yields the protein CASRCISSYNSPLHF.

The chain employs TRBV5-1 and TRBJ1-2; 9 bases agree with TRBD1. The germline CDR1 and CDR2 sequences are SGHRS and YFSETQ. Losses at the gene ends were 2 bases for V and 6 bases for J; bases not matched to a gene: 5. The CDR3 loop spans 14 amino acids. CDR3 sequence (DNA): TGCGCCAGCAGCTTACAGGGGGCGGGAGATGGCTACACCTTC. This encodes CASSLQGAGDGYTF.

The CDR3 nucleotides are TGTGCCAGTAGTATAGGTCGGGACAGCAACTCTGGAAACACCATATATTTT. Amino acid sequence: CASSIGRDSNSGNTIYF. V gene TRBV19 combines with J gene TRBJ1-3; 7 bases align to TRBD1. This CDR3 contains 17 residues. V lost 1 base to trimming and J lost 0 bases; unmatched junction nucleotides: 6. From germline, CDR1 is LNHDA and CDR2 SQIVND (reference sequence).

The CDR3 loop is CASSFGQGFSYNSPLHF. The CDR3 DNA reads TGTGCCAGCAGTTTTGGACAGGGCTTTAGTTATAATTCACCCCTCCACTTT. V gene TRBV27 combines with J gene TRBJ1-6, with 8 bases identical to TRBD1. CDR3 size: 17 residues. The germline V gene has CDR1 MNHEY and CDR2 SMNVEV (reference sequence). J gave up 4 bases and V 3 bases, and 8 bases lay outside the gene matches.

The J gene is TRBJ2-2, the V gene TRBV11-2, with D maybe TRBD1 (5 bases). Looked up from germline, CDR1 is SGHAT and CDR2 is FQNNGV. This CDR3 is built from 16 residues. The V and J ends lost 5 bases and 5 bases respectively, with 18 bases between them. For the CDR3, the DNA is TGTGCCAGCAGCATCAGAAGGGGATTTGGAACCGGGGAGCTGTTTTTT. Amino acids: CASSIRRGFGTGELFF.

The J gene is TRBJ1-1, the V gene TRBV6-5; 7 bases are shared with TRBD1. Germline V gives CDR1 MNHEY, CDR2 SVGAGI. V lost 6 bases and J lost 6; bases outside the gene matches: 10. CDR3 size: 14 residues. The DNA of the CDR3 is TGTGCCAGCAGGAGACAGGGCCAGAAGGCTGAAGCTTTCTTT. Residues: CASRRQGQKAEAFF.

This sequence joins TRBV20-1 and TRBJ2-4; D is possibly TRBD2 (5 bases). Per the germline V gene, CDR1 is DFQATT and CDR2 is SNEGSKA (reference sequence). The CDR3 is made up of 11 amino acids. V was trimmed by 5 bases and J by 6 bases, leaving 8 bases between them. In nucleotides, the CDR3 is TGCAGTGCTCTACTAGGAAACATTCAGTACTTC. Its translation: CSALLGNIQYF.

This chain connects TRBV5-4 to TRBJ2-1; 8 bases map to TRBD2. The CDR3 is 13 amino acids. Germline V gene data show CDR1 as SGHNT and CDR2 as YYREEE (reference sequence). Unmatched junction bases numbered 4, after V lost 2 bases and J lost 9 bases. The CDR3 here is CASSFRGGIEQFF. The CDR3, as DNA: TGTGCCAGCAGCTTCCGGGGGGGCATTGAGCAGTTCTTC.

The genes are TRBV14 and TRBJ1-1; 7 bases align to TRBD1. This CDR3 comprises 15 residues. Trimming removed 2 bases from V and 5 bases from J; junction bases left unmatched: 8. Per the germline V gene, CDR1 is SGHDN and CDR2 is FVKESK. The CDR3 coding sequence is TGTGCCAGCAGCCAACCCCAGGGGGGACGTACTGAAGCTTTCTTT. As protein: CASSQPQGGRTEAFF.

The chain combines TRBV13 with TRBJ2-5, with a possible D match to TRBD2 (5 bases). Per the germline V gene, CDR1 is PRHDT and CDR2 is FYEKMQ (reference sequence). This CDR3 has 14 amino acids. V was pared by 5 bases and J by 0 bases, with 10 bases between. Written as DNA, the CDR3 is TGTGCCAGCAGCCGGGGAAGGCACCAAGAGACCCAGTACTTC. Encoded protein: CASSRGRHQETQYF.

The chain has TRBV6-1 and TRBJ2-7; TRBD2 matches at 8 bases. The CDR3 is 14 amino acids. V lost 3 bases and J lost 1; bases outside the gene matches: 2. Germline V gene data show CDR1 as MNHNS and CDR2 as SASEGT. CDR3 sequence reads: CASSDRGGSYEQYF. For the CDR3, the DNA is TGTGCCAGCAGTGACCGGGGGGGTTCCTACGAGCAGTACTTC.

CDR3 amino acids: CASKQGLGQPQHF. The CDR3 DNA is TGTGCCAGCAAACAGGGGCTAGGTCAGCCCCAGCATTTT. The chain uses TRBV28 and TRBJ1-5; TRBD1 aligns across 7 bases. From germline, CDR1 is MDHEN and CDR2 SYDVKM. V lost 7 bases, J lost 6 bases, and 6 bases stayed unmatched. The CDR3 contains 13 residues.

J is TRBJ2-7 and V is TRBV7-6, with a weak D call TRBD2 (6 bases). The V end lost 4 bases, the J end lost 1 base, and 14 bases lay between the germline ends. The CDR3 covers 15 residues. Germline V CDR1 and CDR2: SGHVS, FNYEAQ. CDR3 nucleotides: TGTGCCAGCAGCTCGGCTCGCGGGGCTTCCTACGAGCAGTACTTC. Residues: CASSSARGASYEQYF.